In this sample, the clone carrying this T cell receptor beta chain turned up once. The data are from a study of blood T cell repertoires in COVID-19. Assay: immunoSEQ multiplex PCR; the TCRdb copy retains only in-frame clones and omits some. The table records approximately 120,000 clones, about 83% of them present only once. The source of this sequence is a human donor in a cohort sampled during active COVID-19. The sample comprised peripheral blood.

Here the CDR3 reads CASSLGTTPSYEQYF. The CDR3 coding sequence is TGTGCCAGCAGTTTGGGCACAACGCCATCCTACGAGCAGTACTTC. This sequence joins TRBV28 and TRBJ2-7; D remains unclear. Trimming stripped 3 bases from V and 1 base from J, with 13 bases between. The CDR3 has 15 residues. Germline V gives CDR1 MDHEN, CDR2 SYDVKM.